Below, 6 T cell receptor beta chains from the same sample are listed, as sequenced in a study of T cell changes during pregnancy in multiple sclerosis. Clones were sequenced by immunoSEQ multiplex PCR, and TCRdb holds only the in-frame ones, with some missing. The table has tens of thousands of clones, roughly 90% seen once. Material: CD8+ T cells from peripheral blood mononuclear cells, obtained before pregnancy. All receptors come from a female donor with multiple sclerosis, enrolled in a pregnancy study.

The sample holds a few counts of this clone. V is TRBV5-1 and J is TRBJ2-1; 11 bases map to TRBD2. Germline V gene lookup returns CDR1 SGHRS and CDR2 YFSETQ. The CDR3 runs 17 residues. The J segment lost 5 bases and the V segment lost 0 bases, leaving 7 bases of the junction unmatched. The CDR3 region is CASSLVGGLAGNNEQFF. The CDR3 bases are TGCGCCAGCAGCTTGGTGGGCGGACTAGCGGGTAACAATGAGCAGTTCTTC.

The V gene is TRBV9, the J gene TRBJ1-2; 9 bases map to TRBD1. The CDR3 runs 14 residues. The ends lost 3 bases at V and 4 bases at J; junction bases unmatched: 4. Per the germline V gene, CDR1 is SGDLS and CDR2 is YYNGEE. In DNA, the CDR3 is TGTGCCAGCAGCGGGACAGGGGCTGCCTATGGCTACACCTTC. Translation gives CASSGTGAAYGYTF.

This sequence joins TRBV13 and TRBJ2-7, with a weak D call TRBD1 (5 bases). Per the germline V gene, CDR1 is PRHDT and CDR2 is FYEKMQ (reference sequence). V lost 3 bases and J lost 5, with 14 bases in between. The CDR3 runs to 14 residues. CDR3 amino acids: CASSLGRVGDEQYF. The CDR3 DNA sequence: TGTGCCAGCAGCTTGGGCAGGGTTGGTGACGAGCAGTACTTC.

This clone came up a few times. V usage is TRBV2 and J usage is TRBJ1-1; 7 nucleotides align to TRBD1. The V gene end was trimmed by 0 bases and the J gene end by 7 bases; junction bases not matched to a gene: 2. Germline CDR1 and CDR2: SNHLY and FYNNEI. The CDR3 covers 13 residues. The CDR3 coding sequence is TGTGCCAGCAGTGAAGCGGGACAGCTTGAAGCTTTCTTT. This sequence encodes CASSEAGQLEAFF.

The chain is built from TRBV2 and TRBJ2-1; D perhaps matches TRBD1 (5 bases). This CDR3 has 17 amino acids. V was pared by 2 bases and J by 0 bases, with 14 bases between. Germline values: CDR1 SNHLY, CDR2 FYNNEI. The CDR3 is CASSELGRLSSYNEQFF. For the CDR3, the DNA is TGTGCCAGCAGTGAATTGGGGCGGTTGAGCTCCTACAATGAGCAGTTCTTC. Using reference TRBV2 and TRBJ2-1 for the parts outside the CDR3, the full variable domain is EPEVTQTPSHQVTQMGQEVILRCVPISNHLYFYWYRQILGQKVEFLVSFYNNEISEKSEIFDDQFSVERPDGSNFTLKIRSTKLEDSAMYFCASSELGRLSSYNEQFFGPGTRLTVL.

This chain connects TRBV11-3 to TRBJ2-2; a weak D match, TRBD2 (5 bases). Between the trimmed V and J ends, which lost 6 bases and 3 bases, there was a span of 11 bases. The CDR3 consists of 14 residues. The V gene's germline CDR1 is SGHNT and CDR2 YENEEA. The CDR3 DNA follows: TGTGCCAGCAGGATCACCGGGGACACCGGGGAGCTGTTTTTT. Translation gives CASRITGDTGELFF.